The 8 T cell receptor beta chains below were found in one sample sequenced in a study of T-cell reconstitution after alpha-beta-depleted transplantation in children. For TCRbeta, the library was prepared with unique molecular identifiers. TCRdb processed the PCR reads anew with MiXCR; each CDR3 protein has one entry. The data contain around 200,000 distinct CDR3 sequences, 7.5% to 9.5% of them singletons. Source: PBMCs, mostly from graft donor cells, taken 360 days after TCRalphabeta/CD19-depleted stem cell transplant. Receptors were obtained from a male patient between 2 and 10 years old who had a stem cell transplant for acute myeloid leukemia, so the T cells may come from the graft donor.

This clonotype has ten or more counts. The chain uses TRBV15 and TRBJ2-1; D is perhaps TRBD1 (5 bases). From germline, CDR1 is LNHNV and CDR2 YYDKDF (reference sequence). This CDR3 contains 16 residues. The germline V and J ends were trimmed by 3 bases and 0 bases, with 12 bases remaining between them. The CDR3 here is CATSRARASSYNEQFF. CDR3 in DNA: TGTGCCACCAGCAGGGCCAGGGCCAGCTCCTACAATGAGCAGTTCTTC.

This clonotype was found many times. The rearrangement uses TRBV25-1 and TRBJ2-5; 11 nucleotides agree with TRBD1. This CDR3 is 15 amino acids long. V dropped 0 bases and J dropped 8; count of bases not matched to a gene: 5. Germline CDR1 and CDR2: MGHDK and SYGVNS. The CDR3 sequence is CASSEYLGQGVTQYF. CDR3 DNA sequence: TGTGCCAGCAGTGAATATTTGGGACAGGGGGTTACCCAGTACTTC.

Comments on this clonotype: The DNA is omitted, as the CDR3 cannot be located on it reliably, and the CDR3 follows TCRdb's listing. J is TRBJ2-5 and V is TRBV5-1. The CDR3 numbers 15 amino acids, ends counted. The germline V gene encodes CDR1 SGHRS and CDR2 YFSETQ. CDR3 sequence reads: CASSFGQGKQETQYF.

The chain recombines TRBV20-1 with TRBJ2-7; possibly TRBD1 for D (5 bases). V lost 3 bases and J lost 1, with 10 bases in between. CDR1 is DFQATT and CDR2 is SNEGSKA in the germline V gene (reference sequence). The CDR3 consists of 13 residues. CDR3: CSARGPGSYEQYV. In nucleotides, the CDR3 is TGCAGTGCTAGGGGGCCAGGTTCCTACGAGCAGTACGTC.

This rearrangement joins TRBV18 to TRBJ1-2, with D maybe TRBD1 (5 bases). This CDR3 region has 14 residues. Germline CDR1 and CDR2: KGHSH and LQKENI. The V end lost 2 bases, the J end lost 6 bases, and 13 bases lay between the germline ends. CDR3 DNA sequence: TGTGCCAGCTCACCATCGGGACGGGAAAATGGCTACACCTTC. This codes for CASSPSGRENGYTF.

This clonotype came up a few times. The rearrangement links TRBV5-1 to TRBJ2-7; 9 positions agree with TRBD2. Trimming cost V 2 bases and J 4 bases; bases outside gene matches: 7. Germline V CDR1 and CDR2: SGHRS, YFSETQ. This CDR3 is 15 amino acids long. The DNA for the CDR3 is TGCGCCAGCAGCTTAACCGGGACTAGCTCTTACGAGCAGTACTTC. Translation gives CASSLTGTSSYEQYF.

The sample holds a few counts of this clonotype. The chain carries TRBV10-3 and TRBJ2-1; D unresolved. Between the trimmed V and J ends, which lost 0 bases and 3 bases, there was a span of 9 bases. The CDR3 consists of 15 residues. Per germline, CDR1 ENHRY and CDR2 SYGVKD. CDR3 region: CAISESPGIYNEQFF. The CDR3 DNA reads TGTGCCATCAGTGAGTCCCCCGGAATCTACAATGAGCAGTTCTTC.

In this sample, this clonotype turned up many times. The chain links TRBV21-1 to TRBJ2-7; TRBD1 is the table's D call, not checked against the DNA. TRBV21-1 is a pseudogene locus. The CDR3 has 17 amino acids. CDR3 in DNA: TGTGCCAGCAGCGCCAACTCTCGGAACAGTCTGTCCTACGAGCAGTACGTC. It is translated as CASSANSRNSLSYEQYV.